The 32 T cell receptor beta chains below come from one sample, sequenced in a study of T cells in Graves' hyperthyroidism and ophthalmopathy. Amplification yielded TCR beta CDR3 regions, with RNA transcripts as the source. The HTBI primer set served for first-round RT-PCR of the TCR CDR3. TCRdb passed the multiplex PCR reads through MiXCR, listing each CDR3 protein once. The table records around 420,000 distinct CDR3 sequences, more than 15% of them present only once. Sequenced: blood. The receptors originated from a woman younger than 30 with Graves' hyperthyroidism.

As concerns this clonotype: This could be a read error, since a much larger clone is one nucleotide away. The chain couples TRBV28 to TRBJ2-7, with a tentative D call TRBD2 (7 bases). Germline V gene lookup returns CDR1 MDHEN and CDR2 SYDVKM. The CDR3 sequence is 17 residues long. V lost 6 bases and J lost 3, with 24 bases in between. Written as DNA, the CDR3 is TGTGCCAGCAGCCACCACTCACTAGAGGGGGGGCACTACGAGCAGTACTTC. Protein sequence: CASSHHSLEGGHYEQYF.

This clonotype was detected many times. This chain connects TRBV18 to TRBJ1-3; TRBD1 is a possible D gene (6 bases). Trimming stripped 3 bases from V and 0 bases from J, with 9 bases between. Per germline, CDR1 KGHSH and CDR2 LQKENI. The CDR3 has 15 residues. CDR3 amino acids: CASSPGQRSGNTIYF. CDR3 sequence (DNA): TGTGCCAGCTCACCCGGACAGCGCTCTGGAAACACCATATATTTT.

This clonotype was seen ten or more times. Written as DNA, the CDR3 is TGTGCCAGCAGTGAAGCCGGGGGTGGGGCCAACGTCCTGACTTTC. Its protein is CASSEAGGGANVLTF. The chain has TRBV6-1 and TRBJ2-6, with D maybe TRBD2 (6 bases). The V end was cut by 0 bases, the J end by 3 bases, with 6 bases between. CDR1 MNHNS and CDR2 SASEGT come from the germline V gene. This CDR3 comprises 15 residues.

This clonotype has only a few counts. The CDR3 sequence is CASSPRSRTEFTDTQYF. For the CDR3, the DNA is TGTGCCAGCAGCCCGCGGTCCCGGACAGAGTTCACAGATACGCAGTATTTT. The chain couples TRBV5-5 to TRBJ2-3, with TRBD1 as a possible D gene (6 bases). The CDR3 is 17 residues long. Germline V lookup: CDR1 SGHKS, CDR2 YYEKEE (reference sequence). Trimming took 4 bases from V and 2 from J, leaving 20 bases between them. Complete variable domain (other parts from reference TRBV5-5 and TRBJ2-3): DAGVTQSPTHLIKTRGQQVTLRCSPISGHKSVSWYQQVLGQGPQFIFQYYEKEERGRGNFPDRFSARQFPNYSSELNVNALLLGDSALYLCASSPRSRTEFTDTQYFGPGTRLTVL.

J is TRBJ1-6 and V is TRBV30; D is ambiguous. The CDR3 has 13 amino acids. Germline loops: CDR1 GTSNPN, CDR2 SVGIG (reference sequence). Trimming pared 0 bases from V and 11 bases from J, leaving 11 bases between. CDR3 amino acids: CAWSVGGNPPLHF. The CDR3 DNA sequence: TGTGCCTGGAGTGTAGGAGGGAACCCACCCCTCCACTTT. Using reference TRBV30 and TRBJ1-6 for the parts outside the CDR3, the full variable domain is SQTIHQWPATLVQPVGSPLSLECTVEGTSNPNLYWYRQAAGRGLQLLFYSVGIGQISSEVPQNLSASRPQDRQFILSSKKLLLSDSGFYLCAWSVGGNPPLHFGNGTRLTVT.

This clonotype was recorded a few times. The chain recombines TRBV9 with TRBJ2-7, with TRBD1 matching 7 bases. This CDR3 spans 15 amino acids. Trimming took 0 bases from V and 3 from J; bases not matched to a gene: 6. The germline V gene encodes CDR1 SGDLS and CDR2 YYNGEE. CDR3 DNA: TGTGCCAGCAGCGTAGACGGGACAGAGGTCTACGAGCAGTACTTC. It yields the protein CASSVDGTEVYEQYF.

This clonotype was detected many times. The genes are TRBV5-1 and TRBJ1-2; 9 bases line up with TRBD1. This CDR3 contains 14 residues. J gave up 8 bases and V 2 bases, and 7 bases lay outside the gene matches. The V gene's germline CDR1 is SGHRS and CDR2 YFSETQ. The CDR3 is CASSFGDRAEGYTF. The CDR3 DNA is TGCGCCAGCAGCTTCGGGGACAGGGCCGAGGGCTACACCTTC.

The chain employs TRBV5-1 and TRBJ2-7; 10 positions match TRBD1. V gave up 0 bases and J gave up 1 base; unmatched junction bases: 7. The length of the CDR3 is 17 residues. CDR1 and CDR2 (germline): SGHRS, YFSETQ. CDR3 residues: CASSLAVGTGVSYEQYF. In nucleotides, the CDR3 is TGCGCCAGCAGCTTGGCCGTCGGGACAGGGGTGTCCTACGAGCAGTACTTC.

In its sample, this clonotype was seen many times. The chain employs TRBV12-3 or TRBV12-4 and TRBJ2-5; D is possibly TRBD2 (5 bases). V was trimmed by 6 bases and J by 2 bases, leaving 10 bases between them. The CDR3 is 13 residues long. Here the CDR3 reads CASSLRGQETQYF. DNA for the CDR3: TGTGCCAGCAGCCTCCGCGGGCAAGAGACCCAGTACTTC.

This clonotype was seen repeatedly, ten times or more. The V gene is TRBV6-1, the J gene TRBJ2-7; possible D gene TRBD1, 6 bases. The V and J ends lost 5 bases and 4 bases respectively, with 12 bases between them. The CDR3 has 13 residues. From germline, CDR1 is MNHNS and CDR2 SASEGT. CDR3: CASSLRDTYEQYF. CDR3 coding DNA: TGTGCCAGCAGTCTCCGGGACACGTACGAGCAGTACTTC.

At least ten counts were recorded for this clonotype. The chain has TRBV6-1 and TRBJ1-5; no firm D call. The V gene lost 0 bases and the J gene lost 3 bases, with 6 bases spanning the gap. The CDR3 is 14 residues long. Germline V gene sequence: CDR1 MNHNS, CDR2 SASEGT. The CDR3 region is CASSEAGLNQPQHF. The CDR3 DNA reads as TGTGCCAGCAGTGAAGCAGGGCTCAATCAGCCCCAGCATTTT.

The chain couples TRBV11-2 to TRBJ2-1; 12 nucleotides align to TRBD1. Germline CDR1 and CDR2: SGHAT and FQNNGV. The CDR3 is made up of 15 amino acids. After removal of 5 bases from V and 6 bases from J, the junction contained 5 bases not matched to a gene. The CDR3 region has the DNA TGTGCCAGCAGCGAAGGGACAGGGGGCATCAATGAGCAGTTCTTC. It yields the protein CASSEGTGGINEQFF. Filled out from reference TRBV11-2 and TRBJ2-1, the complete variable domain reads EAGVAQSPRYKIIEKRQSVAFWCNPISGHATLYWYQQILGQGPKLLIQFQNNGVVDDSQLPKDRFSAERLKGVDSTLKIQPAKLEDSAVYLCASSEGTGGINEQFFGPGTRLTVL.

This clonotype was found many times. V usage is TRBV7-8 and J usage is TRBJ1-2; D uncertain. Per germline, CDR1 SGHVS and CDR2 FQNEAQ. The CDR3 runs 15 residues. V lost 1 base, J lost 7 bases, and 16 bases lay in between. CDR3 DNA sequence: TGTGCCAGCAGCTTAGGGCAGCAAATCGGGTCTGGCTACACCTTC. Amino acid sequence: CASSLGQQIGSGYTF.

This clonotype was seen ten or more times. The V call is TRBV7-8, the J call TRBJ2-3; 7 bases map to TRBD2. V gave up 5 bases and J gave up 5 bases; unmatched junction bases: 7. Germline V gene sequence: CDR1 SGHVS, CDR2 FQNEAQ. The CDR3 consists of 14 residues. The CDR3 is CASSPVAGVDTQYF. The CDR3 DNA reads TGTGCCAGCAGCCCCGTGGCGGGAGTAGATACGCAGTATTTT.

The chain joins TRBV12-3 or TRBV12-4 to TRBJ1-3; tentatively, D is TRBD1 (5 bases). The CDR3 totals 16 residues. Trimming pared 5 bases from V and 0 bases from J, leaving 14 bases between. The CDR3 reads CASSTDSYYSGNTIYF. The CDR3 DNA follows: TGTGCCAGCAGTACCGACAGTTACTACTCTGGAAACACCATATATTTT.

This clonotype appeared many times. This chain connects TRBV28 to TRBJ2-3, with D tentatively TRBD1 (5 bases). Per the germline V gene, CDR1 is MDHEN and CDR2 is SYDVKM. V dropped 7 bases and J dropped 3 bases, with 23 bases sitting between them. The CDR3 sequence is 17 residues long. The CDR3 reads CASTSLGQVPGTDTQYF. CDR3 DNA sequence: TGTGCCAGCACCTCCCTGGGGCAGGTTCCTGGGACAGATACGCAGTATTTT.

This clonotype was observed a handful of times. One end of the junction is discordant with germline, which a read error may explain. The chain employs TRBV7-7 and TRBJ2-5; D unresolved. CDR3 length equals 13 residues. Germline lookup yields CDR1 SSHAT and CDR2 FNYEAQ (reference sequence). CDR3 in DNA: TGTGCTAGCAGCCCCCAAGCGTGGGAGACCCAGTACTTC. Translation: CASSPQAWETQYF.

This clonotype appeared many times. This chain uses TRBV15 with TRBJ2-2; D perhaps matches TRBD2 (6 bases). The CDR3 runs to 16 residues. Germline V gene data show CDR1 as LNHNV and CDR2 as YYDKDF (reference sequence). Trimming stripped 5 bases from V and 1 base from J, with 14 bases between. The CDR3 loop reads CATSRRRGGNTGELFF. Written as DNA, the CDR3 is TGTGCCACCAGCCGCCGGCGGGGCGGGAACACCGGGGAGCTGTTTTTT.

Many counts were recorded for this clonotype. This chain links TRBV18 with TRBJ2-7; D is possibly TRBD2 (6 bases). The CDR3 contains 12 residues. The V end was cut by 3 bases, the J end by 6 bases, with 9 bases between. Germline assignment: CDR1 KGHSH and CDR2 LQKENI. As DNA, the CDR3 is TGTGCCAGCTCACCGGGGGGAGTCGAGCAGTACTTC. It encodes CASSPGGVEQYF.

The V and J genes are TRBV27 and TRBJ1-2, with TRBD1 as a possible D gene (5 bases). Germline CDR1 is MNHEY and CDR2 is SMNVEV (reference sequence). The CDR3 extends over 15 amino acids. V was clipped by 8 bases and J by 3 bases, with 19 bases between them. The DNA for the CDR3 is TGTGCCAGCCAACCCGGGACCCGGGCCGACTATGGCTACACCTTC. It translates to CASQPGTRADYGYTF.

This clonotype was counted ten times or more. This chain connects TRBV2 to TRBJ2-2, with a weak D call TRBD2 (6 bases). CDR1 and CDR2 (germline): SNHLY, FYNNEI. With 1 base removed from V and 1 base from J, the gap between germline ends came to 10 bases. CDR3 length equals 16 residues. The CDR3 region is CASSEGVAENTGELFF. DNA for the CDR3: TGTGCCAGCAGTGAAGGTGTAGCGGAGAACACCGGGGAGCTGTTTTTT.

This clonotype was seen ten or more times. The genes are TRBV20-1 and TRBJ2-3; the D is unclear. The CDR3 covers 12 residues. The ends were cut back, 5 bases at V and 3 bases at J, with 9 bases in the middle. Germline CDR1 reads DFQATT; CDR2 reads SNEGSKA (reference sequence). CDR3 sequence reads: CSAPDPTDTQYF. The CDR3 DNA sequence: TGCAGTGCTCCAGACCCTACAGATACGCAGTATTTT.

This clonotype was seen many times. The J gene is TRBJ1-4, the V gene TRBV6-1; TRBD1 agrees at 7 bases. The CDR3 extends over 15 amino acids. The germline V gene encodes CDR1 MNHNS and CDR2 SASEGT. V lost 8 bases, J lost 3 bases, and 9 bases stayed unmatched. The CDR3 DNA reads TGTGCCAGCGGGACAGAGTTGTTGGCTAATGAAAAACTGTTTTTT. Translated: CASGTELLANEKLFF.

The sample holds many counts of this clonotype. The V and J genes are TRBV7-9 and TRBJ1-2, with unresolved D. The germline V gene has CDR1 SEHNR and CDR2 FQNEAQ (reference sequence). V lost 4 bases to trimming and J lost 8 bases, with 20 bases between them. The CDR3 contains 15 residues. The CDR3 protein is CASSSNRRAEKGYTF. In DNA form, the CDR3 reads TGTGCCAGCAGCTCCAATCGTCGGGCGGAGAAAGGCTACACCTTC.

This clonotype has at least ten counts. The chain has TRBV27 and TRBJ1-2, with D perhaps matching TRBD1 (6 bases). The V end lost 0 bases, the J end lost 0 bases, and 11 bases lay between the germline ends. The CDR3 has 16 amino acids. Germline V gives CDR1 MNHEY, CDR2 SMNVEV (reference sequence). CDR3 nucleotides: TGTGCCAGCAGTTTATCGTCGGCAGGGGCTAACTATGGCTACACCTTC. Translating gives CASSLSSAGANYGYTF.

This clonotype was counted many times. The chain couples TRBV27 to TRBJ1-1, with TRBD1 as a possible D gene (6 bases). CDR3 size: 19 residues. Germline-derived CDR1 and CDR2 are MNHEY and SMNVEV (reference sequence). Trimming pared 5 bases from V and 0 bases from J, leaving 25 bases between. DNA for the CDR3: TGTGCCAGCAGTCCGCTAGGTCTCGGGGGGGCCCGAATGAACACTGAAGCTTTCTTT. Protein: CASSPLGLGGARMNTEAFF.

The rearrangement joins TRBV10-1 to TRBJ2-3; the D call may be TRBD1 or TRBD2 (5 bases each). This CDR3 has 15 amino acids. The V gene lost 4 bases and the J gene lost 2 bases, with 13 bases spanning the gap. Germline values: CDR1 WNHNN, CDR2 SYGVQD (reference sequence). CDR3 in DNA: TGCGCCAGCAGTGGGGGGACCACTACCACAGATACGCAGTATTTT. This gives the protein CASSGGTTTTDTQYF.

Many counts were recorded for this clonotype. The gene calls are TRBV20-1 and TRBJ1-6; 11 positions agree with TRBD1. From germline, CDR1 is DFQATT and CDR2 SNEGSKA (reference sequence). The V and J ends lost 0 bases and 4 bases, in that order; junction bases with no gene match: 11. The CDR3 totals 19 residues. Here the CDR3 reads CSARDAGQGVSEYNSPLHF. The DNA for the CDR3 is TGCAGTGCTAGAGATGCGGGACAGGGGGTTTCGGAATATAATTCACCCCTCCACTTT.

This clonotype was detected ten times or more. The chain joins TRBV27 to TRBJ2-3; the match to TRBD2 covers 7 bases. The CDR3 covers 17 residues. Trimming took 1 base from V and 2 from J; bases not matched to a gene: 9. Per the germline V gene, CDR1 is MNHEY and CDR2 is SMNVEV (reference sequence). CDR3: CASSLFSISGYTDTQYF. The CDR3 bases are TGTGCCAGCAGTTTATTTTCGATTAGCGGGTACACAGATACGCAGTATTTT.

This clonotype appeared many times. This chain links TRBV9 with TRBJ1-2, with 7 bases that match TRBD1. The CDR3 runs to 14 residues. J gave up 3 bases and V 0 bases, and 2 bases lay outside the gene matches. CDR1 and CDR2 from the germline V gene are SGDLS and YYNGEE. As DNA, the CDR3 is TGTGCCAGCAGCGTAGGACAGGGAGACTATGGCTACACCTTC. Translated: CASSVGQGDYGYTF.

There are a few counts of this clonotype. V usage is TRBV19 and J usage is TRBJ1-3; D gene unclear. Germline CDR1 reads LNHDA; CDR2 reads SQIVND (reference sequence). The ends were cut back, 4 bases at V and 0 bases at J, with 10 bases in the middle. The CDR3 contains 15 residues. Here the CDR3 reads CASSKEGISGNTIYF. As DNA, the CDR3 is TGTGCCAGTAGTAAAGAGGGCATCTCTGGAAACACCATATATTTT.

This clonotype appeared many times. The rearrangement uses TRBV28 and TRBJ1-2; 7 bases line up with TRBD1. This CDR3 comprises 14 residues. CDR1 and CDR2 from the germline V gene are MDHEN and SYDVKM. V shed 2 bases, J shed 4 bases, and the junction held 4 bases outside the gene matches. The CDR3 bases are TGTGCCAGCAGTTTACCGGGACAGACCTATGGCTACACCTTC. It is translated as CASSLPGQTYGYTF.